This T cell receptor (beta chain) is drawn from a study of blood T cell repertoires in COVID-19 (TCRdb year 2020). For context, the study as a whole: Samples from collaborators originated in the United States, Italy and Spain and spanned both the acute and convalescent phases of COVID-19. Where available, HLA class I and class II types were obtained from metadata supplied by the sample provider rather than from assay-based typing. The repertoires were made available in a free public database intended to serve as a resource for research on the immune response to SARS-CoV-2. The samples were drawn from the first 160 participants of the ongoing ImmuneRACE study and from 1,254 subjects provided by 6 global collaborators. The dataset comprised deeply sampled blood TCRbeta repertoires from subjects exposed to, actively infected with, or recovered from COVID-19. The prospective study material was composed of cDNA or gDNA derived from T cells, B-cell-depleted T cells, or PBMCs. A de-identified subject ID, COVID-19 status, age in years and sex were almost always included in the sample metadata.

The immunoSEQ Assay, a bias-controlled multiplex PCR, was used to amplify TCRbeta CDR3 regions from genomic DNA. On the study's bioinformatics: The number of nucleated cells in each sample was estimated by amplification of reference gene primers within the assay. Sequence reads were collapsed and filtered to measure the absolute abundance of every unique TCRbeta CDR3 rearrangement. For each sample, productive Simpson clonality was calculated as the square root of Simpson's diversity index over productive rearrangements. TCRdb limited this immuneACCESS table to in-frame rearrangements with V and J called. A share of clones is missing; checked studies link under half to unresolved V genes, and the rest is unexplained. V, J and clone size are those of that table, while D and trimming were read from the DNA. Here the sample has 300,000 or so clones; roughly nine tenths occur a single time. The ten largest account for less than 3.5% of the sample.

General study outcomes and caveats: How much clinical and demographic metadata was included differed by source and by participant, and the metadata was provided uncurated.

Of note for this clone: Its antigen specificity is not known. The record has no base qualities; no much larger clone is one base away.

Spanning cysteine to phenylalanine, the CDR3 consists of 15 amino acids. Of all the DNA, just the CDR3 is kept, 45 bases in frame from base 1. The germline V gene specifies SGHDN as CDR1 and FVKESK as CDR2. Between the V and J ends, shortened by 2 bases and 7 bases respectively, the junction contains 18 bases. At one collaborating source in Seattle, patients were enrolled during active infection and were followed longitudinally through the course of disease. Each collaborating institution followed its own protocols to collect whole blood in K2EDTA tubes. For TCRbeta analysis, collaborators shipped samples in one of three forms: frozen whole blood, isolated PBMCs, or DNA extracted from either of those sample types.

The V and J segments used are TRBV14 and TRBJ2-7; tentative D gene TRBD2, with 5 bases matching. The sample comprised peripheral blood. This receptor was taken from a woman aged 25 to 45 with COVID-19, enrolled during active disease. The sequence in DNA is TGTGCCAGCAGCCAACAGGCCGGGGTAGGCAGGGAGCAGTACTTC. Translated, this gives CASSQQAGVGREQYF.